What follows describes a single TCR beta chain. Measured with immunoSEQ multiplex PCR; TCRdb has only the in-frame clones, and not every one. The sample holds roughly 29,000 clones; about 91% are singletons and the top ten take approximately 22%. The sample originates from a study of chemoradiotherapy in HPV16-positive cancers. The starting material was blood, obtained from a patient who underwent chemoradiotherapy. This receptor was taken from a human donor with HPV-associated anogenital cancer.

The CDR3 sequence is CASSLNQGAGGYTF. For the CDR3, the DNA is TGTGCCAGCAGCTTAAATCAAGGTGCGGGTGGCTACACCTTC. The chain is built from TRBV7-3 and TRBJ1-2, with D hard to call. CDR1 is SGHTA and CDR2 is FQGTGA in the germline V gene. Trimming cost V 1 base and J 7 bases, with 13 bases left between them. The CDR3 runs to 14 residues.